What follows are 24 T cell receptor beta chains derived from one specimen sequenced in a study of response to subunit inactivated influenza vaccine. Via MiXCR, TCRdb re-called the RT-PCR reads, giving one row per CDR3 protein. The table includes 500,000 to 550,000 distinct CDR3 sequences, around 8% detected once. The source was PBMCs from blood, collected less than 25 months after vaccination. The receptors derive from a man between 45 and 75 years old who received an inactivated influenza vaccine.

This clonotype was detected many times. The rearrangement links TRBV28 to TRBJ2-5, with TRBD2 as a possible D gene (6 bases). CDR1 and CDR2 from the germline V gene are MDHEN and SYDVKM. Trimming took off 10 bases at V and 1 base at J, with 13 bases between the two ends. CDR3 size: 13 residues. CDR3: CAITGLSQETQYF. The CDR3, as DNA: TGTGCCATTACGGGACTGAGCCAAGAGACCCAGTACTTC.

Ten or more counts support this clonotype. The chain links TRBV7-9 to TRBJ2-1; 7 bases are a match to TRBD1. The V gene end was trimmed by 0 bases and the J gene end by 0 bases; junction bases not matched to a gene: 2. CDR1 is SEHNR and CDR2 is FQNEAQ in the germline V gene (reference sequence). CDR3 length: 16 amino acids. The CDR3 DNA is TGTGCCAGCAGCTTAGCGACAGGGAGCTCCTACAATGAGCAGTTCTTC. Translation: CASSLATGSSYNEQFF.

This clonotype turned up a few times. V gene TRBV29-1 combines with J gene TRBJ1-4, with D unresolved. Germline V gene sequence: CDR1 SQVTM, CDR2 ANQGSEA. V lost 5 bases to trimming and J lost 8 bases, with 21 bases between them. The CDR3 is 15 residues long. The DNA for the CDR3 is TGCAGCGTTCTCCGTGTTCATGCTACGGGCGAAAAACTGTTTTTT. Its translation: CSVLRVHATGEKLFF.

V usage is TRBV4-2 and J usage is TRBJ2-1, with 12 positions matching TRBD2. J was trimmed by 8 bases and V by 2 bases; bases with no gene match: 4. Per germline, CDR1 LGHNA and CDR2 YNFKEQ. CDR3 size: 15 residues. Written as DNA, the CDR3 is TGTGCCAGCAGCCAAAGACTAGCGGGAGCGGATGAGCAGTTCTTC. This translates into CASSQRLAGADEQFF.

This clonotype occurred many times. The chain carries TRBV20-1 and TRBJ2-4; 7 nucleotides align to TRBD1. CDR1 and CDR2 (germline): DFQATT, SNEGSKA (reference sequence). Losses at the gene ends were 3 bases for V and 0 bases for J; bases not matched to a gene: 11. This CDR3 comprises 17 residues. CDR3 bases: TGCAGTGCTAGGCCACCGTGGGACAGAGTAGCCAAAAACATTCAGTACTTC. Translated, it gives CSARPPWDRVAKNIQYF.

This rearrangement joins TRBV5-5 to TRBJ2-7, with 12 bases aligning to TRBD1. The V gene's germline CDR1 is SGHKS and CDR2 YYEKEE (reference sequence). The V and J ends lost 6 bases and 7 bases, in that order; junction bases with no gene match: 8. The CDR3 spans 14 residues. In nucleotides, the CDR3 is TGTGCCAGCATCCCGGGACAGGGGGCGGGTGAGCAGTACTTC. Its protein is CASIPGQGAGEQYF.

The CDR3 spells CASGLGVGARETQYF. CDR3 nucleotides: TGTGCCAGCGGGCTGGGGGTGGGGGCGCGCGAGACCCAGTACTTC. The chain combines TRBV7-2 with TRBJ2-5, with a weak D call TRBD1 (6 bases). Germline CDR1 and CDR2: SGHTA and FQGNSA. This CDR3 is built from 15 residues. Trimming removed 8 bases from V and 5 bases from J, with 21 bases in between.

This clonotype was seen a few times. The CDR3 DNA reads TGCAGTGTCCGGGCCAAAAATTCACCCCTCCACTTT. Its translation is CSVRAKNSPLHF. The J gene is TRBJ1-6, the V gene TRBV20-1, with D unclear. The length of the CDR3 is 12 residues. Trimming left V 7 bases short and J 7 bases short, with 11 bases between. The germline V gene encodes CDR1 DFQATT and CDR2 SNEGSKA (reference sequence).

This clonotype was counted many times. The V gene is TRBV4-2, the J gene TRBJ2-3; weak D call: TRBD1 (6 bases). This CDR3 region has 16 residues. V lost 1 base and J 3 bases, leaving 14 bases between the germline ends. Germline lookup yields CDR1 LGHNA and CDR2 YNFKEQ. The chain's CDR3 is CASSQAPQGRTDTQYF. The CDR3 DNA reads TGTGCCAGCAGCCAAGCCCCCCAGGGGCGGACAGATACGCAGTATTTT.

There are many counts of this clonotype. The genes are TRBV30 and TRBJ2-7; 9 bases are a match to TRBD2. This CDR3 comprises 16 residues. V was clipped by 3 bases and J by 0 bases; unmatched bases: 9. Looked up from germline, CDR1 is GTSNPN and CDR2 is SVGIG (reference sequence). CDR3 DNA: TGTGCCTGGAGCGCGGGGGGGGTCAAGGGCTCCTACGAGCAGTACTTC. Translating gives CAWSAGGVKGSYEQYF.

The chain is built from TRBV12-3 or TRBV12-4 and TRBJ2-3; no clear D gene. The CDR3 covers 14 residues. Trimming took 0 bases from V and 4 from J, leaving 8 bases between them. CDR3 sequence reads: CASSLALGSDTQYF. CDR3 nucleotide sequence: TGTGCCAGCAGTTTAGCGCTGGGGTCAGATACGCAGTATTTT.

This clonotype was counted at least ten times. The chain joins TRBV5-1 to TRBJ2-3; 9 bases match TRBD2. This CDR3 region has 16 residues. Trimming took 1 base from V and 4 from J; bases not matched to a gene: 7. CDR1 and CDR2 (germline): SGHRS, YFSETQ. The CDR3 here is CASSLLKLAGPDTQYF. DNA of the CDR3: TGCGCCAGCAGCTTGCTTAAACTAGCGGGCCCAGATACGCAGTATTTT.

There are a few counts of this clonotype. The V call is TRBV10-3, the J call TRBJ1-4; D perhaps matches TRBD1 (5 bases). Per germline, CDR1 ENHRY and CDR2 SYGVKD. This CDR3 is 13 amino acids long. V lost 8 bases, J lost 3 bases, and 10 bases lay in between. DNA for the CDR3: TGTGCCATCGGGCAGGGAGCTAATGAAAAACTGTTTTTT. Translation gives CAIGQGANEKLFF.

The J gene is TRBJ2-3, the V gene TRBV7-2; 8 bases fit TRBD2. Germline V gene sequence: CDR1 SGHTA, CDR2 FQGNSA. The CDR3 is made up of 16 amino acids. After removal of 5 bases from V and 2 bases from J, the junction contained 9 bases not matched to a gene. The DNA for the CDR3 is TGTGCCAGCAGCCAGCGGGGGACTACATACACAGATACGCAGTATTTT. It is translated as CASSQRGTTYTDTQYF.

This chain joins TRBV20-1 and TRBJ2-7; D possibly corresponds to TRBD2 (6 bases). Germline assignment: CDR1 DFQATT and CDR2 SNEGSKA (reference sequence). V lost 3 bases, J lost 9 bases, and 12 bases lay in between. The CDR3 is 11 residues long. The CDR3 protein is CSASTGERQYF. DNA for the CDR3: TGCAGTGCTAGTACGGGGGAGCGGCAGTACTTC.

There are many counts of this clonotype. The V and J genes are TRBV10-3 and TRBJ2-3; D remains ambiguous. Germline CDR1 reads ENHRY; CDR2 reads SYGVKD. This CDR3 spans 13 amino acids. Trimming stripped 0 bases from V and 6 bases from J, with 7 bases between. In DNA, the CDR3 is TGTGCCATCAGTGAGTCGATTTTGGATACGCAGTATTTT. This translates into CAISESILDTQYF.

This clonotype was seen ten or more times. The rearrangement joins TRBV28 to TRBJ2-7, with D tentatively TRBD1 or TRBD2 (5 bases each). The CDR3 is 16 amino acids. The germline gives CDR1 MDHEN, CDR2 SYDVKM. V was pared by 5 bases and J by 3 bases, with 20 bases between. CDR3 coding DNA: TGTGCCAGCAGTAAGGAGCCCATGGGGGTCCTCTACGAGCAGTACTTC. It translates to CASSKEPMGVLYEQYF.

This clonotype was found a few times. The chain couples TRBV11-2 to TRBJ2-4; D remains unclear. Germline values: CDR1 SGHAT, CDR2 FQNNGV. The CDR3 extends over 13 amino acids. Trimming took 0 bases from V and 9 from J, leaving 9 bases between them. The CDR3 reads CASSLDRSSIQYF. For the CDR3, the DNA is TGTGCCAGCAGCTTAGACAGGAGTAGCATTCAGTACTTC.

This chain uses TRBV19 with TRBJ2-4; no clear D gene. CDR3 length: 14 residues. Germline values: CDR1 LNHDA, CDR2 SQIVND (reference sequence). Trimming pared 3 bases from V and 0 bases from J, leaving 6 bases between. CDR3: CASSIGSAKNIQYF. The CDR3 DNA reads as TGTGCCAGTAGTATTGGGTCAGCCAAAAACATTCAGTACTTC.

This clonotype was seen ten or more times. This chain joins TRBV5-5 and TRBJ2-5, with 12 bases that match TRBD2. This CDR3 comprises 17 residues. V trimming: 3 bases; J trimming: 2 bases; junction bases outside the gene matches: 8. CDR1 and CDR2 from the germline V gene are SGHKS and YYEKEE (reference sequence). CDR3 nucleotide sequence: TGTGCCAGCAGCTCACCGACTAGCGGGGGTAGGCAAGAGACCCAGTACTTC. Residues: CASSSPTSGGRQETQYF.

At least ten counts were recorded for this clonotype. Written as DNA, the CDR3 is TGCGCCAGCAGCCTGATGACTAGCGGGAGGGCCTTGAATGAGCAGTTCTTC. Residues: CASSLMTSGRALNEQFF. This chain links TRBV5-1 with TRBJ2-1, with TRBD2 matching over 14 bases. The J segment lost 7 bases and the V segment lost 4 bases, leaving 10 bases of the junction unmatched. Germline CDR1 SGHRS, CDR2 YFSETQ. CDR3 length equals 17 residues.

This clonotype was counted many times. The CDR3 spells CASSQEAQSNQPQHF. The CDR3 DNA sequence: TGTGCCAGCAGCCAAGAGGCTCAGAGCAATCAGCCCCAGCATTTT. The chain joins TRBV4-2 to TRBJ1-5; D unclear. Germline loops: CDR1 LGHNA, CDR2 YNFKEQ. This CDR3 has 15 residues. V was trimmed by 0 bases and J by 1 base, leaving 7 bases between them.

V gene TRBV28 combines with J gene TRBJ1-2, with D hard to call. This CDR3 contains 14 residues. CDR1 MDHEN and CDR2 SYDVKM come from the germline V gene. V lost 6 bases, J lost 3 bases, and 14 bases lay in between. CDR3 in amino acids: CASRAPGIDYGYTF. DNA of the CDR3: TGTGCCAGCAGGGCACCGGGAATTGACTATGGCTACACCTTC.

V is TRBV7-2 and J is TRBJ2-5; the match to TRBD2 covers 7 bases. The CDR3 covers 15 residues. With V trimmed by 0 bases and J by 3 bases, 4 bases remained unmatched. Germline CDR1 is SGHTA and CDR2 is FQGNSA. The chain's CDR3 is CASSLALAGEETQYF. The DNA of the CDR3 is TGTGCCAGCAGCTTAGCGCTCGCGGGGGAAGAGACCCAGTACTTC.